This T cell receptor (beta chain) was documented in a study of T cells after yellow fever vaccination. Germline trimming cut 6 bases from V and 7 bases from J; bases unmatched to any gene: 20. Germline V gene sequence: CDR1 MNHEY, CDR2 SVGAGI. The CDR3 has 19 amino acids. This clonotype was seen a handful of times. Its cognate antigen is unknown. Template switching with 5'RACE generated the TCR cDNA and added a universal primer site and UMIs. TCRdb analysed the 5' RACE reads with MiXCR anew, one entry per CDR3 protein. The sample includes some 320,000 distinct CDR3 sequences, about 4% seen only once; the top ten take 20% to 25%. Whole-study results and caveats: Booster samples showed a return of most primary-vaccination clones (roughly 96% CD4, about 85% CD8). Though it reached lower strength, the secondary response hit its peak faster, day 5 versus 15.

Sequencing was performed on PBMCs, taken 5 days after the yellow fever booster vaccination. The chain recombines TRBV6-5 with TRBJ2-1, with 11 bases aligning to TRBD2. This receptor was taken from a man between 18 and 35 years old who received the YFV17D yellow fever vaccine. The CDR3 DNA reads TGTGCCAGCAGCAGTCAATGGCTAGCGGGGGGTACATACGGGAATGAGCAGTTCTTC. The encoded protein is CASSSQWLAGGTYGNEQFF.